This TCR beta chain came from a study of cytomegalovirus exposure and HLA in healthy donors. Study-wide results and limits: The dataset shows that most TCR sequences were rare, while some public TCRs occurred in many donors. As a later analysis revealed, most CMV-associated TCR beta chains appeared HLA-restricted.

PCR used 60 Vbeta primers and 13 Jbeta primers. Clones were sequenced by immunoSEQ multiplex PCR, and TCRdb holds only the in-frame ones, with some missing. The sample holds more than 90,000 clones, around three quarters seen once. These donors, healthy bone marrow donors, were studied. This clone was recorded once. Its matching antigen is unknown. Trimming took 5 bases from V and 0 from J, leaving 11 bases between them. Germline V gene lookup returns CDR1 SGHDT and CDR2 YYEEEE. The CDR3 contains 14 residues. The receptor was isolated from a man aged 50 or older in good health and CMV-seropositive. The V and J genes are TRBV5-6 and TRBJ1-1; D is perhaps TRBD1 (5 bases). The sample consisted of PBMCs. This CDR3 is CASRTASMNTEAFF. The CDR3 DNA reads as TGTGCCAGCAGGACAGCCAGCATGAACACTGAAGCTTTCTTT.